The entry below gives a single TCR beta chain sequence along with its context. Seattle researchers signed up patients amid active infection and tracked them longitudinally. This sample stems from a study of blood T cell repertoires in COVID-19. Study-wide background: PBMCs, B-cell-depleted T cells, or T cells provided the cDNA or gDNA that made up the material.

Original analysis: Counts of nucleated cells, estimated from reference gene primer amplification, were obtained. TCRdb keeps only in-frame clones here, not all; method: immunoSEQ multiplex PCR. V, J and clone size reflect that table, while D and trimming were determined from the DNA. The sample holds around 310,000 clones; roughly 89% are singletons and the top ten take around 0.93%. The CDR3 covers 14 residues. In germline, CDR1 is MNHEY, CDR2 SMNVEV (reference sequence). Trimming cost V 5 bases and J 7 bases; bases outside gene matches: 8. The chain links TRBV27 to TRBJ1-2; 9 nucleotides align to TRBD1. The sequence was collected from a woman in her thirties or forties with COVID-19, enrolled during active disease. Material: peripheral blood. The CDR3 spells CASSLTGGTAGYTF. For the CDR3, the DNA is TGTGCCAGCAGTCTTACAGGGGGCACGGCTGGCTACACCTTC.